This T cell receptor beta chain was captured in a study of cytomegalovirus exposure and HLA in healthy donors. PCR amplification relied on 60 Vbeta primers (plus 13 Jbeta primers). Libraries were prepared by immunoSEQ multiplex PCR; TCRdb keeps only in-frame clonotypes and omits some of them. This table has tens of thousands of clones, 72% appearing once. Germline values: CDR1 ENHRY, CDR2 SYGVKD. V was pared by 2 bases and J by 5 bases, with 13 bases between. The CDR3 is 15 residues long. Study-wide results and caveats: In terms of immune exposure information, only CMV serostatus was available. Generally TCR sequences proved uncommon, though certain public TCRs appeared in numerous donors.

This clone was picked up one time. Its specificity is unknown. The V and J genes are TRBV10-3 and TRBJ1-5, with D maybe TRBD1 (5 bases). This sequence originates from a woman aged 40-49 years in good health and CMV-seropositive. Sequencing was carried out using PBMCs. This CDR3 is CAISEGGRADQPQHF. The CDR3 DNA reads as TGTGCCATCAGTGAGGGTGGCAGGGCCGATCAGCCCCAGCATTTT.